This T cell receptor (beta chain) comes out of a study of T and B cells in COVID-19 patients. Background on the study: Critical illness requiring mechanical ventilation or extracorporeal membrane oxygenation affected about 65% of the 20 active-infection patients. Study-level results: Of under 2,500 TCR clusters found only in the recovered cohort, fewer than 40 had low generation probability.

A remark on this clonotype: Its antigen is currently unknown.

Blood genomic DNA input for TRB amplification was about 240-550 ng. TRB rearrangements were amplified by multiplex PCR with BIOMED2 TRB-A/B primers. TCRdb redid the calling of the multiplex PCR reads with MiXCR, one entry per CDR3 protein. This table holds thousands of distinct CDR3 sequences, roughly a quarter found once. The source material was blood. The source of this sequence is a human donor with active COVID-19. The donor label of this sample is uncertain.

The CDR3 loop reads CASSEGRLYEQYF. CDR3 DNA sequence: TGTGCCAGCAGCGAGGGGAGACTTTACGAGCAGTACTTC. V usage is TRBV7-9 and J usage is TRBJ2-7; D tentatively fits TRBD1 or TRBD2 (5 bases each). The CDR3 has 13 residues. Germline assignment: CDR1 SEHNR and CDR2 FQNEAQ (reference sequence). The V end lost 5 bases, the J end lost 4 bases, and 12 bases lay between the germline ends. Using reference TRBV7-9 and TRBJ2-7 for the parts outside the CDR3, the full variable domain is DTGVSQNPRHKITKRGQNVTFRCDPISEHNRLYWYRQTLGQGPEFLTYFQNEAQLEKSRLLSDRFSAERPKGSFSTLEIQRTEQGDSAMYLCASSEGRLYEQYFGPGTRLTVT.